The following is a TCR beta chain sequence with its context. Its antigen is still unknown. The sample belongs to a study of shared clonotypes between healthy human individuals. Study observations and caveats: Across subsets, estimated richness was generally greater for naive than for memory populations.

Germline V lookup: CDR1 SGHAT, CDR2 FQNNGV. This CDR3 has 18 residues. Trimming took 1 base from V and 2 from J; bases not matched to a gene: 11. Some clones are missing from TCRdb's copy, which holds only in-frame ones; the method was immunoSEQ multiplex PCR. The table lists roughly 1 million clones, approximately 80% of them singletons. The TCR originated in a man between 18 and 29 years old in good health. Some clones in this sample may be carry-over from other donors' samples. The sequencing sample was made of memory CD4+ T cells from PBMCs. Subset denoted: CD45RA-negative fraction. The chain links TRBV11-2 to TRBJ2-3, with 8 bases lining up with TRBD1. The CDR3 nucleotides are TGTGCCAGCAGCTTAGGGCGGGGCAGGGGGCCACTCACAGATACGCAGTATTTT. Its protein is CASSLGRGRGPLTDTQYF.